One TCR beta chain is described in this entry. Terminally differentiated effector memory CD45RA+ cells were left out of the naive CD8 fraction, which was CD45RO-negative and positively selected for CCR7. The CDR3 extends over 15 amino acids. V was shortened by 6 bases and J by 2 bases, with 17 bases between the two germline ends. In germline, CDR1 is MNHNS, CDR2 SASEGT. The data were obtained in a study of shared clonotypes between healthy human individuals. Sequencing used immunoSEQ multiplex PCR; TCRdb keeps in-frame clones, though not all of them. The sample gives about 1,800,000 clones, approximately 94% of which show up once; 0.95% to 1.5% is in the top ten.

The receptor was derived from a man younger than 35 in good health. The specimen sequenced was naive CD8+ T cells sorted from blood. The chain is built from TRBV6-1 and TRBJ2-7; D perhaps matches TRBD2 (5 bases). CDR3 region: CASRTRGSPPYEQYF. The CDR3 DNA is TGTGCCAGCAGAACCCGGGGTTCGCCCCCCTACGAGCAGTACTTC.